Detailed here is one T cell receptor beta chain. Data came from immunoSEQ multiplex PCR; TCRdb stores just in-frame clones and leaves some out. This table holds about 58,000 clones, about 88% found once. These data are taken from a study of blood T cell repertoires in COVID-19. The germline V gene has CDR1 MNHEY and CDR2 SMNVEV (reference sequence). V was pared by 5 bases and J by 3 bases, with 20 bases between. This CDR3 contains 16 residues. The receptor comes from a woman aged 60-75 years with active COVID-19. The chain links TRBV27 to TRBJ2-7; possibly TRBD1 for D (5 bases). The specimen was peripheral blood. This CDR3 reads CASSVYPGSPLYEQYF. CDR3 sequence (DNA): TGTGCCAGCAGTGTCTACCCAGGGTCCCCTCTCTACGAGCAGTACTTC.